This T cell receptor beta chain was observed in a study of blood T cell repertoires in COVID-19. As for the study in general: T cells, B-cell-depleted T cells, or PBMCs supplied cDNA or gDNA.

This clone was seen just once. Germline V gene data show CDR1 as KGHSH and CDR2 as LQKENI. V was clipped by 6 bases and J by 3 bases, with 12 bases between them. The CDR3 length is 14 residues. Authors' data handling: Quantification of nucleated cells was approximated via reference gene primer amplification. Assay: immunoSEQ multiplex PCR; the TCRdb copy retains only in-frame clones and omits some. V and J calls and clone size follow that table, whereas D and trimming were derived from the DNA. The data show about 60,000 clones, with about 72% seen just once and around an eighth held by the top ten. This sequence was found in an elderly man with acute or convalescent COVID-19. The chain has TRBV18 and TRBJ1-5; tentative D call: TRBD1 (5 bases). The sequencing input was peripheral blood. CDR3 amino acids: CASSRGQNNQPQHF. The CDR3 DNA sequence: TGTGCCAGCTCTCGCGGACAAAACAATCAGCCCCAGCATTTT.